A selection of T cell receptor beta chains follows, all from one sample in a study of control samples from healthy donors and cancer patients. Sequencing used immunoSEQ multiplex PCR; TCRdb keeps in-frame clones, though not all of them. Of some 100,000 clones in the sample, approximately 86% are singletons; the top ten hold around 1.3%. Material for sequencing was blood. These receptors were obtained from a woman between 45 and 60 years old in good health. The CDR3 runs from the conserved cysteine through the conserved F or W. D genes are given only for firm matches. Clone size is stated in some rows and not others, as once, few, many or a class when expanded.

cdr3_nt: TGTGCCAGCAGCCCGAACCCATTACCCTATGGCTACACCTTC
cdr3_aa: CASSPNPLPYGYTF
d_call: NA
j_call: TRBJ1-2
cdr3_length: 14
v_call: TRBV3-1/TRBV3-2
clone_size: NA

cdr3_nt: TGTGCCAGCAGCCTTGGGGGGGGACGGTTCGCCTACGAGCAGTACTTC
cdr3_aa: CASSLGGGRFAYEQYF
d_call: TRBD2
j_call: TRBJ2-7
cdr3_length: 16
v_call: TRBV7-9
clone_size: NA

cdr3_nt: TGTGCCAGCACCCTGGGACTAGCGGGAGCAAGCAATGAGCAGTTCTTC
cdr3_aa: CASTLGLAGASNEQFF
d_call: TRBD2
j_call: TRBJ2-1
cdr3_length: 16
v_call: TRBV5-6
clone_size: NA

cdr3_nt: TGTGCCAGCAGCGTAGCGGGTGCGCCGGACGAGCAGTACTTC
cdr3_aa: CASSVAGAPDEQYF
d_call: TRBD2
j_call: TRBJ2-7
cdr3_length: 14
v_call: TRBV5-4
clone_size: many

cdr3_nt: TGTGCCAGCAGCTTAGACCAAGACAGTTACACTGAAGCTTTCTTT
cdr3_aa: CASSLDQDSYTEAFF
d_call: NA
j_call: TRBJ1-1
cdr3_length: 15
v_call: TRBV11-3
clone_size: once

cdr3_nt: TGTGCCAGCAGCGATTTTTTTAGCGGGACCGAGCCCTACGAGCAGTACTTC
cdr3_aa: CASSDFFSGTEPYEQYF
d_call: TRBD2
j_call: TRBJ2-7
cdr3_length: 17
v_call: TRBV7-2
clone_size: NA

cdr3_nt: TGTGCCAGCAGCTCTTGGGGAGTAGCGGGGGAGAAACAATACAATGAGCAGTTCTTC
cdr3_aa: CASSSWGVAGEKQYNEQFF
d_call: TRBD2
j_call: TRBJ2-1
cdr3_length: 19
v_call: TRBV5-6
clone_size: once

cdr3_nt: TGTGCCAGCAGCCCGCCGGAAGAAAAACTGTTTTTT
cdr3_aa: CASSPPEEKLFF
d_call: NA
j_call: TRBJ1-4
cdr3_length: 12
v_call: TRBV7-9
clone_size: once

cdr3_nt: TGCGCCAGCAGCTTGGATGGCAGGAGGGATTCACCCCTCCACTTT
cdr3_aa: CASSLDGRRDSPLHF
d_call: NA
j_call: TRBJ1-6
cdr3_length: 15
v_call: TRBV5-1
clone_size: NA

cdr3_nt: TGTGCCAGCAGTTACTCGACCTGGACCCTTAGTGAGCAGTTCTTC
cdr3_aa: CASSYSTWTLSEQFF
d_call: NA
j_call: TRBJ2-1
cdr3_length: 15
v_call: TRBV6-5
clone_size: NA

cdr3_nt: TGTGCCAGCAGCCGGACAGGGGGTTCCTACGAGCAGTACTTC
cdr3_aa: CASSRTGGSYEQYF
d_call: TRBD1
j_call: TRBJ2-7
cdr3_length: 14
v_call: TRBV6-5
clone_size: NA

cdr3_nt: TGTGCCATCAGTGAGTCAGGCAGCGGGGGGGCCCAAGAGACCCAGTACTTC
cdr3_aa: CAISESGSGGAQETQYF
d_call: TRBD2
j_call: TRBJ2-5
cdr3_length: 17
v_call: TRBV10-3
clone_size: NA

cdr3_nt: TGTGCCAGCAGCGTCACCTCGGGGAAACTGTTTTTT
cdr3_aa: CASSVTSGKLFF
d_call: NA
j_call: TRBJ1-4
cdr3_length: 12
v_call: TRBV7-6
clone_size: NA

cdr3_nt: TGTGCCAGCAGTTACGAGGCGGGAGCCCTACACAATGAGCAGTTCTTC
cdr3_aa: CASSYEAGALHNEQFF
d_call: TRBD2
j_call: TRBJ2-1
cdr3_length: 16
v_call: TRBV6-5
clone_size: NA

cdr3_nt: TGTGCCAGCAGTGGGGGAAGTTACGAGCAGTACTTC
cdr3_aa: CASSGGSYEQYF
d_call: NA
j_call: TRBJ2-7
cdr3_length: 12
v_call: TRBV25-1
clone_size: NA

cdr3_nt: TGTGCCAGCAGTTCTTCCGGGACGAGGGTGGATACGCAGTATTTT
cdr3_aa: CASSSSGTRVDTQYF
d_call: NA
j_call: TRBJ2-3
cdr3_length: 15
v_call: TRBV6-5
clone_size: NA

cdr3_nt: TGCGCCAGCAAACCGGGGGTACTGGAGTCTGAGCAGTACTTC
cdr3_aa: CASKPGVLESEQYF
d_call: NA
j_call: TRBJ2-7
cdr3_length: 14
v_call: TRBV5-1
clone_size: NA

cdr3_nt: TGTGCTAGCAGCTTAGGGGTCAATGAAAAACTGTTTTTT
cdr3_aa: CASSLGVNEKLFF
d_call: NA
j_call: TRBJ1-4
cdr3_length: 13
v_call: TRBV7-7
clone_size: once

cdr3_nt: TGTGCCAGCAGCCGAGCTGGACCCTACTACGAGCAGTACTTC
cdr3_aa: CASSRAGPYYEQYF
d_call: NA
j_call: TRBJ2-7
cdr3_length: 14
v_call: TRBV7-9
clone_size: NA

cdr3_nt: TGCAGCGTTGTTTCGGGCAGATCCTATGGCTACACCTTC
cdr3_aa: CSVVSGRSYGYTF
d_call: NA
j_call: TRBJ1-2
cdr3_length: 13
v_call: TRBV29-1
clone_size: NA

cdr3_nt: TGTGCCAGCTCCGGCTCGGGCGGAATGAACACTGAAGCTTTCTTT
cdr3_aa: CASSGSGGMNTEAFF
d_call: NA
j_call: TRBJ1-1
cdr3_length: 15
v_call: TRBV18
clone_size: NA

cdr3_nt: TGTGCCAGCAGCTCCGGGACAGGAGGCTTCGGAAAACTGTTTTTT
cdr3_aa: CASSSGTGGFGKLFF
d_call: TRBD1
j_call: TRBJ1-4
cdr3_length: 15
v_call: TRBV6-5
clone_size: NA

cdr3_nt: TGTGCCAGCAGTTACTCGGTCCAGCGGGCGTTCACAGATACGCAGTATTTT
cdr3_aa: CASSYSVQRAFTDTQYF
d_call: NA
j_call: TRBJ2-3
cdr3_length: 17
v_call: TRBV6-2/TRBV6-3
clone_size: NA

cdr3_nt: TGTGCCAGCAGCCACGGGGGGGAATCGGGTGAAAAACTGTTTTTT
cdr3_aa: CASSHGGESGEKLFF
d_call: NA
j_call: TRBJ1-4
cdr3_length: 15
v_call: TRBV9
clone_size: NA

cdr3_nt: TGTGCCAGTAGCCCTACTAGCGGGAGGTCAGATACGCAGTATTTT
cdr3_aa: CASSPTSGRSDTQYF
d_call: TRBD2
j_call: TRBJ2-3
cdr3_length: 15
v_call: TRBV19
clone_size: NA

cdr3_nt: TGCGCCAGCAGCTTTGAAAGCGGGAGGGTTAATGAGCAGTTCTTC
cdr3_aa: CASSFESGRVNEQFF
d_call: TRBD2
j_call: TRBJ2-1
cdr3_length: 15
v_call: TRBV5-1
clone_size: NA

cdr3_nt: TGTGCCAGCAGCAGGCATGACAGGGGGATCTACGAGCAGTACTTC
cdr3_aa: CASSRHDRGIYEQYF
d_call: TRBD1
j_call: TRBJ2-7
cdr3_length: 15
v_call: TRBV7-9
clone_size: NA

cdr3_nt: TGTGCCAGCAGCCCAGTGGCGGATACCTACGAGCAGTACTTC
cdr3_aa: CASSPVADTYEQYF
d_call: NA
j_call: TRBJ2-7
cdr3_length: 14
v_call: TRBV7-2
clone_size: once

cdr3_nt: TGTGCCAGCAGCTTAGGGGGGTACTCTAACTATGGCTACACCTTC
cdr3_aa: CASSLGGYSNYGYTF
d_call: NA
j_call: TRBJ1-2
cdr3_length: 15
v_call: TRBV7-8
clone_size: NA

cdr3_nt: TGCAGTGCTAGTCTGTGGTTTGAAATGAACACTGAAGCTTTCTTT
cdr3_aa: CSASLWFEMNTEAFF
d_call: NA
j_call: TRBJ1-1
cdr3_length: 15
v_call: TRBV20-1
clone_size: NA

cdr3_nt: TGTGCCAGTAGCCCGGGACAGTACACCGGGGAGCTGTTTTTT
cdr3_aa: CASSPGQYTGELFF
d_call: TRBD1
j_call: TRBJ2-2
cdr3_length: 14
v_call: TRBV19
clone_size: NA

cdr3_nt: TGTGCCAGCAGCCCGTCCCTAACCGGGGAGCTGTTTTTT
cdr3_aa: CASSPSLTGELFF
d_call: NA
j_call: TRBJ2-2
cdr3_length: 13
v_call: TRBV7-7
clone_size: once

cdr3_nt: TGTGCCAGCAGCCCCCCTCGGGGTTATAATTCACCCCTCCACTTT
cdr3_aa: CASSPPRGYNSPLHF
d_call: NA
j_call: TRBJ1-6
cdr3_length: 15
v_call: TRBV6-2/TRBV6-3
clone_size: NA

cdr3_nt: TGTGCCAGCAGTTACTCCCCCGGGACAGGGGACTATGGCTACACCTTC
cdr3_aa: CASSYSPGTGDYGYTF
d_call: TRBD1
j_call: TRBJ1-2
cdr3_length: 16
v_call: TRBV6-2/TRBV6-3
clone_size: once

cdr3_nt: TGTGCCAGCAGTTACGACGGGGAGGCGGCGCGAAACACCATATATTTT
cdr3_aa: CASSYDGEAARNTIYF
d_call: NA
j_call: TRBJ1-3
cdr3_length: 16
v_call: TRBV6-5
clone_size: NA

cdr3_nt: TGTGCCAGCAGGTGGGACAGGCAAGCGAACACTGAAGCTTTCTTT
cdr3_aa: CASRWDRQANTEAFF
d_call: TRBD1
j_call: TRBJ1-1
cdr3_length: 15
v_call: TRBV7-2
clone_size: NA

cdr3_nt: TGTGCCAGTAGTCTCCTCCGGACAGGGAAAAATCAGCCCCAGCATTTT
cdr3_aa: CASSLLRTGKNQPQHF
d_call: TRBD1
j_call: TRBJ1-5
cdr3_length: 16
v_call: TRBV19
clone_size: few

cdr3_nt: TGTGCCAGCAGCTTAACGGCCCAAGAGACCCAGTACTTC
cdr3_aa: CASSLTAQETQYF
d_call: NA
j_call: TRBJ2-5
cdr3_length: 13
v_call: TRBV7-3
clone_size: NA

cdr3_nt: TGTGCCAGTAGTATCGGACGGGGTTCGGAGACCCAGTACTTC
cdr3_aa: CASSIGRGSETQYF
d_call: NA
j_call: TRBJ2-5
cdr3_length: 14
v_call: TRBV19
clone_size: NA

cdr3_nt: TGCGCCAGCAGGACTCTAGGGTTCTCTAGCACAGATACGCAGTATTTT
cdr3_aa: CASRTLGFSSTDTQYF
d_call: NA
j_call: TRBJ2-3
cdr3_length: 16
v_call: TRBV5-1
clone_size: NA

cdr3_nt: TGTGCCAGCAGTTACTCGAAGGGACAGGGACTGTATAGCAATCAGCCCCAGCATTTT
cdr3_aa: CASSYSKGQGLYSNQPQHF
d_call: TRBD1
j_call: TRBJ1-5
cdr3_length: 19
v_call: TRBV6-2/TRBV6-3
clone_size: NA

cdr3_nt: TGCGCCAGCAGCTTGGCAGACAGGATTGCACCCAATGAGCAGTTCTTC
cdr3_aa: CASSLADRIAPNEQFF
d_call: NA
j_call: TRBJ2-1
cdr3_length: 16
v_call: TRBV5-1
clone_size: NA

cdr3_nt: TGCGCCAGCAGCCCAAAGACAGGGGGAAAAGAAGCTTTCTTT
cdr3_aa: CASSPKTGGKEAFF
d_call: TRBD1
j_call: TRBJ1-1
cdr3_length: 14
v_call: TRBV5-1
clone_size: NA

cdr3_nt: TGTGCCAGCAGCCCCATCCCCAACGGTGAAGCTTTCTTT
cdr3_aa: CASSPIPNGEAFF
d_call: NA
j_call: TRBJ1-1
cdr3_length: 13
v_call: TRBV27
clone_size: NA

cdr3_nt: TGTGCCAGCAGTTCGGGACTCTCGCCGGGTGGAGGCTACACCTTC
cdr3_aa: CASSSGLSPGGGYTF
d_call: NA
j_call: TRBJ1-2
cdr3_length: 15
v_call: TRBV6-2/TRBV6-3
clone_size: NA

cdr3_nt: TGCGCCAGCAGCTGGCCCAGGGGAGCGGGCAAGAGCGAGCAGTACTTC
cdr3_aa: CASSWPRGAGKSEQYF
d_call: NA
j_call: TRBJ2-7
cdr3_length: 16
v_call: TRBV5-1
clone_size: NA

cdr3_nt: TGTGCCAGCAGCTACCAGGGGGCCTCCTACGAGCAGTACTTC
cdr3_aa: CASSYQGASYEQYF
d_call: TRBD1
j_call: TRBJ2-7
cdr3_length: 14
v_call: TRBV7-2
clone_size: once

cdr3_nt: TGTGCCAGCAGTTCACCGGCCCAGAACACTGAAGCTTTCTTT
cdr3_aa: CASSSPAQNTEAFF
d_call: NA
j_call: TRBJ1-1
cdr3_length: 14
v_call: TRBV28
clone_size: NA

cdr3_nt: TGTGCCAGTAAAGCAGAAGTAGGCTATGGCTACACCTTC
cdr3_aa: CASKAEVGYGYTF
d_call: NA
j_call: TRBJ1-2
cdr3_length: 13
v_call: TRBV19
clone_size: NA

cdr3_nt: TGTGCCAGCAGCTTAGTTAGGGTTGCTAGAGCGTCCGGGGAGCTGTTTTTT
cdr3_aa: CASSLVRVARASGELFF
d_call: NA
j_call: TRBJ2-2
cdr3_length: 17
v_call: TRBV7-2
clone_size: NA